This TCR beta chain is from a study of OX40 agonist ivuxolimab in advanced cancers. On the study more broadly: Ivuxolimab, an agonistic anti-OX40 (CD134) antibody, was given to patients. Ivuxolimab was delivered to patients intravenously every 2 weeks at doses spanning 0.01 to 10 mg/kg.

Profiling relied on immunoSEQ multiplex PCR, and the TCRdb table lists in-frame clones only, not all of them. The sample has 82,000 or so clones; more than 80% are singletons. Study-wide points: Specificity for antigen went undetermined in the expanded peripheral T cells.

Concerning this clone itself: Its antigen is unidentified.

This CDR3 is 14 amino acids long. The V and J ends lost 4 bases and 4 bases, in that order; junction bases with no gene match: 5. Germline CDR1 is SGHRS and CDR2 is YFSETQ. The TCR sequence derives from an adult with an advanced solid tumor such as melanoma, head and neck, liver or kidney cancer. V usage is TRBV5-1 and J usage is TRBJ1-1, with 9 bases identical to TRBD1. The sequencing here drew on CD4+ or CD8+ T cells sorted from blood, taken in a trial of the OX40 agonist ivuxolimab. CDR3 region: CASSQQGAGTEAFF. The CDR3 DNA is TGCGCCAGCAGCCAACAGGGGGCCGGCACTGAAGCTTTCTTT.